This TCR beta chain was sequenced for a study of shared clonotypes between healthy human individuals. Among the unsorted PBMC samples, replicate PCRs used around 300 ng DNA, 30,000 to 35,000 T cell genomes. Assay: immunoSEQ multiplex PCR; the TCRdb copy retains only in-frame clones and omits some. In the table there are about 480,000 clones, approximately 79% of which are singletons. Sample: PBMCs. This sequence originates from a woman aged 40 to 55 in good health. Some clones in this sample may be carry-over from other donors' samples.

As DNA, the CDR3 is TGTGCCAGCAGCTCCGGGTGGGTAGCGATGTACGAGCAGTACTTC. This sequence encodes CASSSGWVAMYEQYF. The V gene is TRBV11-2, the J gene TRBJ2-7; D may be TRBD2 (5 bases). Germline CDR1 reads SGHAT; CDR2 reads FQNNGV. Trimming shortened V by 4 bases and J by 4 bases, and 17 bases separated the two germline ends. There are 15 residues in the CDR3. Drawing the rest from reference TRBV11-2 and TRBJ2-7, the complete variable domain is EAGVAQSPRYKIIEKRQSVAFWCNPISGHATLYWYQQILGQGPKLLIQFQNNGVVDDSQLPKDRFSAERLKGVDSTLKIQPAKLEDSAVYLCASSSGWVAMYEQYFGPGTRLTVT.